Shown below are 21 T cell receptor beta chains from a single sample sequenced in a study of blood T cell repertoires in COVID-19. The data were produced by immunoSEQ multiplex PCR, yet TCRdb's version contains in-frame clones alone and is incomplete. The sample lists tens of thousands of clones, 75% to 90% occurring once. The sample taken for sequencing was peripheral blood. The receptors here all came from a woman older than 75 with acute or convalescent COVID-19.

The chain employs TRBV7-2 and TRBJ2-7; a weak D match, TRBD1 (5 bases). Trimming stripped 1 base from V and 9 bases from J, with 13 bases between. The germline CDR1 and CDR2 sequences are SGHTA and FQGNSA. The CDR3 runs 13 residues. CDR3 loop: CASSLGWGAGQYF. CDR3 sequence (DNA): TGTGCCAGCAGCTTAGGTTGGGGCGCCGGGCAGTACTTC.

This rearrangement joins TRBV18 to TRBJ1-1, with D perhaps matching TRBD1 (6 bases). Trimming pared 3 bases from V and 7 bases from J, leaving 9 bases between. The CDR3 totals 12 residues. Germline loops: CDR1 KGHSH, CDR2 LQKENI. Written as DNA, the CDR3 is TGTGCCAGCTCACCTCAACAGGGTGAAGCTTTCTTT. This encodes CASSPQQGEAFF.

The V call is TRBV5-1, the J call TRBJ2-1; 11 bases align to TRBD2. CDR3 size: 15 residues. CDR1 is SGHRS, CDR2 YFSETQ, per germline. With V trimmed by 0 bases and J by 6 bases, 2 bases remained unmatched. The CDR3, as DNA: TGCGCCAGCAGCTTGGGACTAGCGGGGATCAATGAGCAGTTCTTC. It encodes CASSLGLAGINEQFF.

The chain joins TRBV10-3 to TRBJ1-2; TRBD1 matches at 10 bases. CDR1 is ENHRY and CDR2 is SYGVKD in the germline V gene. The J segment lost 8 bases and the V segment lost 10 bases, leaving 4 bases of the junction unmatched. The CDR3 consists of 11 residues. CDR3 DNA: TGTGCCACCTTGGGACAGGGGGGCTACACCTTC. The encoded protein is CATLGQGGYTF.

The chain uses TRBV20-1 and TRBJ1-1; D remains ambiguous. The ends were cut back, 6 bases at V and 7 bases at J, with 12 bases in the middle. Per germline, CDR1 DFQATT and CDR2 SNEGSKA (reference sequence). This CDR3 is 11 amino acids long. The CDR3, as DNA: TGCAGTGCCTCGAAGCGGGGTGAAGCTTTCTTT. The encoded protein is CSASKRGEAFF.

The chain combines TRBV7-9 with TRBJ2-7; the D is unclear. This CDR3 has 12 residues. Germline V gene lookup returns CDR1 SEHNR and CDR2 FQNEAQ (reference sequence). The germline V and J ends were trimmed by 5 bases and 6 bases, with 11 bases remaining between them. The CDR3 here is CASSPIASEQYF. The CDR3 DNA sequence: TGTGCCAGCAGCCCAATCGCGAGCGAGCAGTACTTC.

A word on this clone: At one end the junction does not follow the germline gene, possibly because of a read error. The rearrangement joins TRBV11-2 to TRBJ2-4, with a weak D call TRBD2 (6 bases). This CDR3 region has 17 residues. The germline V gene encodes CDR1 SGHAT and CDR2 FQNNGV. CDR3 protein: CASSSTPGGMAKNIQYF. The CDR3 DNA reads TGTGCCAGCAGCTCTACGCCCGGGGGAATGGCCAAAAACATTCAGTACTTT. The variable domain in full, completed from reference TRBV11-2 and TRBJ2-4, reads EAGVAQSPRYKIIEKRQSVAFWCNPISGHATLYWYQQILGQGPKLLIQFQNNGVVDDSQLPKDRFSAERLKGVDSTLKIQPAKLEDSAVYLCASSSTPGGMAKNIQYFGAGTRLSVL.

The CDR3 nucleotides are TGCGCCAGCAGCCAACAGGGGGCGCGAGGAAACACCATATATTTT. Residues: CASSQQGARGNTIYF. The J gene is TRBJ1-3, the V gene TRBV5-1, with TRBD1 identical over 9 bases. The length of the CDR3 is 15 residues. Germline CDR1 reads SGHRS; CDR2 reads YFSETQ. With 4 bases clipped from V and 4 bases from J, the junction kept 6 bases outside the gene matches.

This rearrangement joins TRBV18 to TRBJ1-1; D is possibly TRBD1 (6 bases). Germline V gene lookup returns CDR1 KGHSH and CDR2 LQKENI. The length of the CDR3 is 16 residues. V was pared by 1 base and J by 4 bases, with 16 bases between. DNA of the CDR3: TGTGCCAGCTCACCACGACAGGAGATATGGGGCACTGAAGCTTTCTTT. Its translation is CASSPRQEIWGTEAFF.

The CDR3, as DNA: TGCGCCAGCAGCTTGGTTCCAGGGGGGCTCGAGCAGTACTTC. It yields the protein CASSLVPGGLEQYF. This chain links TRBV5-1 with TRBJ2-7, with D maybe TRBD1 (7 bases). CDR3 length equals 14 residues. V was shortened by 0 bases and J by 6 bases, with 13 bases between the two germline ends. The germline V gene encodes CDR1 SGHRS and CDR2 YFSETQ. Together with reference TRBV5-1 and TRBJ2-7, the CDR3 gives the full variable domain: KAGVTQTPRYLIKTRGQQVTLSCSPISGHRSVSWYQQTPGQGLQFLFEYFSETQRNKGNFPGRFSGRQFSNSRSEMNVSTLELGDSALYLCASSLVPGGLEQYFGPGTRLTVT.

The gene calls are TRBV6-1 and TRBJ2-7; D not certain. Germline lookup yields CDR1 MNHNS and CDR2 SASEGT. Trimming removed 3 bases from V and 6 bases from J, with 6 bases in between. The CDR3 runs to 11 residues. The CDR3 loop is CASSEFLEQYF. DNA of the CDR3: TGTGCCAGCAGTGAGTTCCTCGAGCAGTACTTC.

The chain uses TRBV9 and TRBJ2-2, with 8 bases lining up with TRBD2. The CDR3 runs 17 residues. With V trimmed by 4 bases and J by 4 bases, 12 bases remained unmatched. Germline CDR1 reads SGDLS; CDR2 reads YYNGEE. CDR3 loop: CASSSFPGGGGTGELFF. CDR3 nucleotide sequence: TGTGCCAGCAGCTCCTTCCCGGGAGGGGGGGGCACCGGGGAGCTGTTTTTT. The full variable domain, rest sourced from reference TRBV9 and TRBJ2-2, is DSGVTQTPKHLITATGQRVTLRCSPRSGDLSVYWYQQSLDQGLQFLIQYYNGEERAKGNILERFSAQQFPDLHSELNLSSLELGDSALYFCASSSFPGGGGTGELFFGEGSRLTVL.

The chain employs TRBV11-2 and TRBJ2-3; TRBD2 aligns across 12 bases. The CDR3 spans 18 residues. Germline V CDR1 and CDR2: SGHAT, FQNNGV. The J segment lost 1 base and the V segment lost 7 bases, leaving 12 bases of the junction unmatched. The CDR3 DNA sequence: TGTGCCAGCAACCCTACTAGCGGGGGGCACCGCGGCACAGATACGCAGTATTTT. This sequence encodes CASNPTSGGHRGTDTQYF.

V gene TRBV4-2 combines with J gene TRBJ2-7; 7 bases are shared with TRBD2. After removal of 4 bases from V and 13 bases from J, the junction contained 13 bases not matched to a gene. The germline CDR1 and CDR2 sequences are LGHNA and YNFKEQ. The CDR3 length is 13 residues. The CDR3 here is CASSLWAGEEFYF. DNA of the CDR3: TGTGCCAGCAGCCTTTGGGCGGGGGAGGAGTTCTACTTC.

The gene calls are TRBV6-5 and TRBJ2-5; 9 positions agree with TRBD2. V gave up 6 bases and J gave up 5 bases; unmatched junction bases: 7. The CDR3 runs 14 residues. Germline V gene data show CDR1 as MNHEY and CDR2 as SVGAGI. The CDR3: CASSLGRGGETQYF. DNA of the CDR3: TGTGCCAGCAGCCTGGGGCGGGGGGGTGAGACCCAGTACTTC.

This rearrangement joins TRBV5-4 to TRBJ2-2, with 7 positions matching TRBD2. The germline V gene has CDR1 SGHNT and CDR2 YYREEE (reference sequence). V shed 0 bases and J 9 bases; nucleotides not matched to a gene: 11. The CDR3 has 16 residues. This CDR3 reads CASSLAGGGINRELFF. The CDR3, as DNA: TGTGCCAGCAGCTTGGCTGGCGGGGGTATAAATCGGGAGCTGTTTTTT.

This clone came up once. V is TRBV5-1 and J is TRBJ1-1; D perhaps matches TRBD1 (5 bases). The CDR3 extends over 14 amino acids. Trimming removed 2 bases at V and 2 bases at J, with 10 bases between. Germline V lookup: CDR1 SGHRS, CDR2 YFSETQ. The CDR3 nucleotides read TGCGCCAGCAGCTTCTTCCAGGGTAACACTGAAGCTTTCTTT. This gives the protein CASSFFQGNTEAFF.

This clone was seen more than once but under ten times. CDR3 DNA: TGCGCCAGCAGCGTTGGGGGGCAGGGGGCTAATCAGCCCCAGCATTTT. Its protein is CASSVGGQGANQPQHF. This chain uses TRBV10-2 with TRBJ1-5; 8 nucleotides line up with TRBD1. After removal of 6 bases from V and 4 bases from J, the junction contained 11 bases not matched to a gene. Germline CDR1 and CDR2: WSHSY and SAAADI. This CDR3 comprises 16 residues.

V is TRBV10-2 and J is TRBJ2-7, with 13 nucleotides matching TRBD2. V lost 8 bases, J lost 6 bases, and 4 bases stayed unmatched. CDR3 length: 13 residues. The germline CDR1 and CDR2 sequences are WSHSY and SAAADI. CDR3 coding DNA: TGCGCCAGCGGGGGGACTAGCGGGGCCGAGCAGTACTTC. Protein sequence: CASGGTSGAEQYF.

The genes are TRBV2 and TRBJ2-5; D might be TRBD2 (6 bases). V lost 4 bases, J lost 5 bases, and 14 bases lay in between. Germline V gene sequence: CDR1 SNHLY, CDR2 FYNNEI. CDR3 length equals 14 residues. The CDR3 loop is CASSGLDGWETQYF. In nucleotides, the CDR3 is TGTGCCAGCAGTGGACTAGACGGATGGGAGACCCAGTACTTC.

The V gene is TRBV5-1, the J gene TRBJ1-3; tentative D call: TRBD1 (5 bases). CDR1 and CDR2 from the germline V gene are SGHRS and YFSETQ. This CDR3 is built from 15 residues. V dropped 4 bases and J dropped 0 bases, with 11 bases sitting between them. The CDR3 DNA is TGCGCCAGCAGCCCCGACAGCAGCTCTGGAAACACCATATATTTT. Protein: CASSPDSSSGNTIYF. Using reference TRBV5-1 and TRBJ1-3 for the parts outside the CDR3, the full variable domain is KAGVTQTPRYLIKTRGQQVTLSCSPISGHRSVSWYQQTPGQGLQFLFEYFSETQRNKGNFPGRFSGRQFSNSRSEMNVSTLELGDSALYLCASSPDSSSGNTIYFGEGSWLTVV.